This T cell receptor beta chain is from a study of human T cells and chemical hapten exposure. This clonotype was seen only a few times. The ends were cut back, 0 bases at V and 0 bases at J, with 9 bases in the middle. Germline CDR1 is ENHRY and CDR2 is SYGVKD. The CDR3 length is 17 residues. Individual cDNA molecules received unique molecular identifiers in the library. TCRdb fed the reads into MiXCR, producing one record per CDR3 protein. The table has about 120,000 distinct CDR3 sequences, over 6.5% seen once. Blood, whole and unfractionated, served as the source for total RNA extraction. This clonotype was sampled from a human donor in good health. Some clones in this sample may be carry-over from other donors' samples. Sequenced sample: whole blood. The chain couples TRBV10-3 to TRBJ1-6; D not certain. The CDR3 DNA is TGTGCCATCAGTGAGTCGGAGCGGAGCTCCTATAATTCACCCCTCCACTTT. It yields the protein CAISESERSSYNSPLHF.